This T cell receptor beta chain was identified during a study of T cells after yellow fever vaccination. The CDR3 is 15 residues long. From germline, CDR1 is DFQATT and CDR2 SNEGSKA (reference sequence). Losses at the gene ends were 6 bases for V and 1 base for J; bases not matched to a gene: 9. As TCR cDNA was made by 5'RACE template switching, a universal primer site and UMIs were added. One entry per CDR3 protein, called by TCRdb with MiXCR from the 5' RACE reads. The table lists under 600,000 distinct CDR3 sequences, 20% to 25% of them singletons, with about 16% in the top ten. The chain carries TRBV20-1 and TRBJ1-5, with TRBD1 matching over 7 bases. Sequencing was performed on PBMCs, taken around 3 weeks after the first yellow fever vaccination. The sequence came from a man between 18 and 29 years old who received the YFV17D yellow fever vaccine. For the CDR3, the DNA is TGCAGTGCCCCGATGCCACAGGGGAGCAATCAGCCCCAGCATTTT. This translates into CSAPMPQGSNQPQHF.